A selection of T cell receptor beta chains follows, all from one sample in a study of CD8 T cells in Susac syndrome. A single record per CDR3 protein comes from TCRdb applying MiXCR to the immunoSEQ multiplex PCR reads. The table lists approximately 170,000 distinct CDR3 sequences, about 94% of them singletons. The material sequenced was CD4+ T cells from PBMCs. These receptors were collected from a human donor in good health. The CDR3 runs from the conserved cysteine through the conserved F or W. The D gene is left open where the match is weak. A clone size is listed for some rows: how often the clone was seen (once, few, many), or a class if it is expanded.

CDR3 length	clone size	V gene	D gene	J gene	CDR3 protein	CDR3 DNA
16	NA	TRBV7-9	NA	TRBJ2-1	CASSLAQGLSYNEQFF	TGTGCCAGCAGCTTAGCGCAGGGTTTATCCTACAATGAGCAGTTCTTC
14	NA	TRBV13	TRBD1	TRBJ2-3	CASSYTGAADTQYF	TGTGCCAGCAGTTATACAGGGGCCGCAGATACGCAGTATTTT
15	NA	TRBV18	TRBD1	TRBJ1-2	CASSPKDRAGDGYTF	TGTGCCAGCTCACCCAAAGACAGGGCAGGGGATGGCTACACCTTC
12	NA	TRBV5-4	NA	TRBJ2-7	CASSGVAAEQYF	TGTGCCAGCAGCGGAGTCGCAGCTGAGCAGTACTTC
13	NA	TRBV29-1	NA	TRBJ1-1	CSVKRGGDTEAFF	TGCAGCGTGAAGAGGGGGGGAGACACTGAAGCTTTCTTT
15	NA	TRBV4-1	TRBD1	TRBJ1-1	CASSQDEGQGRKAFF	TGCGCCAGCAGCCAAGATGAGGGACAGGGGAGGAAAGCTTTCTTT
15	NA	TRBV2	NA	TRBJ2-1	CASHRTLSSYNEQFF	TGTGCCAGCCATCGGACCCTGAGCTCCTACAATGAGCAGTTCTTC
14	NA	TRBV11-2	NA	TRBJ2-5	CASSLRVARETQYF	TGTGCCAGCAGCCTCAGGGTAGCGAGGGAGACCCAGTACTTC
15	NA	TRBV7-2	NA	TRBJ1-1	CASSLAGGHNTEAFF	TGTGCCAGCAGCTTAGCTGGGGGGCATAACACTGAAGCTTTCTTT
15	NA	TRBV18	TRBD2	TRBJ2-7	CASSPGTIGSYEQYF	TGTGCCAGCTCACCCGGGACTATTGGGTCTTACGAGCAGTACTTC
13	NA	TRBV27	NA	TRBJ2-3	CASRLGRTDTQYF	TGTGCCAGCAGGCTGGGAAGGACAGATACGCAGTATTTT
14	once	TRBV19	NA	TRBJ2-1	CASSPPSLYNEQFF	TGTGCCAGTAGTCCACCTAGCCTATACAATGAGCAGTTCTTC
14	NA	TRBV7-2	TRBD2	TRBJ2-7	CASSWERGSYEQYF	TGTGCCAGCAGCTGGGAGCGGGGGAGCTACGAGCAGTACTTC
13	NA	TRBV4-1	NA	TRBJ2-7	CASSHYDPYEQYF	TGCGCCAGCAGCCACTATGACCCCTACGAGCAGTACTTC
12	NA	TRBV9	NA	TRBJ2-7	CASSASDNEQYF	TGTGCCAGCAGCGCCTCTGATAACGAGCAGTACTTC
14	NA	TRBV7-2	TRBD2	TRBJ2-7	CASRQTSGPYEQYF	TGTGCCAGCAGGCAGACTAGCGGCCCCTACGAGCAGTACTTC
15	NA	TRBV4-1	TRBD1	TRBJ1-1	CASSLSGTGGVEAFF	TGCGCCAGCAGCCTATCCGGGACAGGGGGCGTTGAAGCTTTCTTT
12	few	TRBV20-1	TRBD1	TRBJ2-3	CSGRQGTDTQYF	TGCAGTGGCCGACAGGGAACAGATACGCAGTATTTT